This TCR beta chain was recovered during a study of breast tumors, draining lymph nodes, adjacent tissues. One entry per CDR3 protein, called by TCRdb with MiXCR from the multiplex PCR reads. The table has under 85,000 distinct CDR3 sequences, approximately 20% seen once. The CDR3 has 12 amino acids. Germline assignment: CDR1 MNHEY and CDR2 SVGEGT. V gave up 5 bases and J gave up 3 bases, with 8 bases separating them. Findings of the study overall: Tumors had less TCR diversity than lymph nodes, more than nontumor tissue.

Breast cancer patients provided tissue from their axillary draining lymph nodes. This clonotype was observed many times. Its antigen is currently unknown. The receptor was isolated from a female donor with breast cancer. Some clones in this sample may be carry-over from other donors' samples. The rearrangement links TRBV6-2 or TRBV6-3 to TRBJ2-7, with D unresolved. Sequenced: axillary lymph node tissue. The CDR3 loop is CASSDLGYEQYF. The CDR3 nucleotides read TGTGCCAGCAGTGATCTGGGCTACGAGCAGTACTTC.